This TCR beta chain was found in a study of regulatory T cells in long-lasting Graves disease. In the study overall: For under 3 months, newly diagnosed Graves' patients had been taking antithyroid drugs.

The ends lost 2 bases at V and 0 bases at J; junction bases unmatched: 2. Germline V lookup: CDR1 KGHSH, CDR2 LQKENI. This CDR3 is built from 15 residues. Arm-PCR of CDR3 regions and iRepertoire HTBI primers were the basis on which TCR beta libraries were built. Original processing methods: Spanning all samples, the identified segments comprised around 62 TRBV and over 13 TRBJ. MiXCR, run by TCRdb on the multiplex PCR reads, gives a single entry per CDR3 protein. The V and J calls and clone size come from TCRdb's table, not from the authors' own analysis. Of 550,000 to 650,000 distinct CDR3 sequences detected, roughly a sixth appear once; the ten largest clones hold about 12%. The time point is: newly diagnosed GD, antithyroid drugs for less than 3 months. After RNA was extracted from PBMCs, the TCR library was made from it. The table lists this clonotype with many counts. These data also formed part of another study, on T cells in Graves' hyperthyroidism and ophthalmopathy. That work states: Exclusion of a patient resulted from uncontrolled infection, other autoimmune disease, pregnancy or lactation. The model anticipated ophthalmopathy a median approximately 6.5 months pre-onset.

The sample was peripheral blood mononuclear cells (PBMCs), taken at new diagnosis, from a patient treated with antithyroid drugs. The gene calls are TRBV18 and TRBJ2-3; 7 bases line up with TRBD2. The clonotype was recovered from a man between 18 and 29 years old with Graves disease. CDR3 loop: CASSPRRESTDTQYF. The DNA for the CDR3 is TGTGCCAGCTCACCAAGGCGGGAGAGCACAGATACGCAGTATTTT.